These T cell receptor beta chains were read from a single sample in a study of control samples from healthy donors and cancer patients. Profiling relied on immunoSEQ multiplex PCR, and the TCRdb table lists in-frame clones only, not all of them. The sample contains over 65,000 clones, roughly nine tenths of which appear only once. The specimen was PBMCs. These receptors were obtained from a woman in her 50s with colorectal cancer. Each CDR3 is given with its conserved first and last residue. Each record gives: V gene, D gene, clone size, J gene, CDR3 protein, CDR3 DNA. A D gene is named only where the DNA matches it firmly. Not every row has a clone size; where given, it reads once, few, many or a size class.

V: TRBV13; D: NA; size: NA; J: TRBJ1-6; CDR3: CASSHGGSYNSPLHF; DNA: TGTGCCAGCAGCCACGGTGGCTCCTATAATTCACCCCTCCACTTT
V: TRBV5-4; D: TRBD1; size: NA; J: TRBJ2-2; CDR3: CASSSDPGTGGIGELFF; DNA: TGTGCCAGCAGCTCGGACCCCGGGACAGGGGGCATCGGGGAGCTGTTTTTT
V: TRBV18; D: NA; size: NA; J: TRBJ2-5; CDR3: CASSPVNGDGGETQYF; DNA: TGTGCCAGCTCACCAGTAAACGGGGACGGCGGAGAGACCCAGTACTTC
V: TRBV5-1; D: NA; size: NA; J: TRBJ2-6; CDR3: CASSSTTSGANVLTF; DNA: TGCGCCAGCAGCTCTACCACCTCTGGGGCCAACGTCCTGACTTTC
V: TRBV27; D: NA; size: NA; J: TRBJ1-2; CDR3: CASSFWGSSGYTF; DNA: TGTGCCAGCAGTTTCTGGGGGTCGAGTGGCTACACCTTC
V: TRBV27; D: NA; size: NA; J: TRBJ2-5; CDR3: CASSSLMRKETQYF; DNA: TGTGCCAGCAGTTCCCTCATGCGGAAAGAGACCCAGTACTTC
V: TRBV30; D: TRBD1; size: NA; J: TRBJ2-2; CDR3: CAWTRTGKPGELFF; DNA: TGTGCCTGGACCCGGACAGGGAAGCCCGGGGAGCTGTTTTTT
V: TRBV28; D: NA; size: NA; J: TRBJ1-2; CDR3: CASSLWLNYGYTF; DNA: TGTGCCAGCAGCCTTTGGTTGAACTATGGCTACACCTTC
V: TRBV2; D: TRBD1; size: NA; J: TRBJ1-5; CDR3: CASTTIGQGVHYSNQPQHF; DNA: TGTGCCAGCACGACAATCGGACAGGGGGTTCATTATAGCAATCAGCCCCAGCATTTT
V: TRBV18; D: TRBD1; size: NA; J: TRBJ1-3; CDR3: CASSPPDRVLTGNTIYF; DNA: TGTGCCAGCTCACCACCAGACAGGGTATTAACTGGAAACACCATATATTTT
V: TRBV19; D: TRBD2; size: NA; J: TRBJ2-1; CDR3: CASSRLLAGGYNEQFF; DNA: TGTGCCAGTAGTAGGCTACTAGCGGGGGGCTACAATGAGCAGTTCTTC
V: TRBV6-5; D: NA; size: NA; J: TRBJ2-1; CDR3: CASSYLSDYNEQFF; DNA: TGTGCCAGCAGTTACTTGTCAGACTACAATGAGCAGTTCTTC
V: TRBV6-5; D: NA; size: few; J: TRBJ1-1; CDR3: CASSYSTTIKNTEAFF; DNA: TGTGCCAGCAGTTACTCGACGACAATAAAGAACACTGAAGCTTTCTTT
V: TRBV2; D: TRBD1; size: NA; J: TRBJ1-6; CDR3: CASSWTGGSIGSPLHF; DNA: TGTGCCAGCAGCTGGACAGGGGGGTCCATCGGTTCACCCCTCCACTTT
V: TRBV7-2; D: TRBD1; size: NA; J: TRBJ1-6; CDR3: CASSSPTGALHF; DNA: TGTGCCAGCAGCTCACCGACAGGGGCCCTCCACTTT
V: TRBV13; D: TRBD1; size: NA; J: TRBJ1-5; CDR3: CASSLGDRSGQPQHF; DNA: TGTGCCAGCAGCTTAGGGGACAGGTCGGGTCAGCCCCAGCATTTT
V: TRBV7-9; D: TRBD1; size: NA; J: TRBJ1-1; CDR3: CASSLVRGDRNGRNTEAFF; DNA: TGTGCCAGCAGCTTAGTGAGGGGGGACAGGAACGGGAGGAACACTGAAGCTTTCTTT
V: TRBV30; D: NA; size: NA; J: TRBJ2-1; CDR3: CAWTRRPGLDEQFF; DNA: TGTGCCTGGACCCGACGGCCAGGGTTGGATGAGCAGTTCTTC
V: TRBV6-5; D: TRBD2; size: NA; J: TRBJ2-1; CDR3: CASKLAGMYNEQFF; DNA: TGTGCCAGCAAACTAGCGGGGATGTACAATGAGCAGTTCTTC
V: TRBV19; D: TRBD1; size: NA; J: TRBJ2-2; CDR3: CASSKDRHTGELFF; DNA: TGTGCCAGTAGCAAGGACAGGCACACCGGGGAGCTGTTTTTT
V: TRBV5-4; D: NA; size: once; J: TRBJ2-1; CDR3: CASSRRGNRLNEQFF; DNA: TGTGCCAGCAGCCGGCGGGGAAATCGGCTGAATGAGCAGTTCTTC